One and the same sample provided the 9 T cell receptor beta chains below, sequenced in a study of post-analysis software for immune sequencing data. What these receptors recognize is not known. Study findings and constraints: About 5 TRBV segments, including TRBV5-6, TRBV5-1 and TRBV20-1, were more frequent in patients than controls.

The TCR beta cDNA libraries contained unique molecular identifiers. TCRdb reprocessed the PCR reads via MiXCR and lists one record per CDR3 protein. The sample has hundreds of thousands of distinct CDR3 sequences, 25% to 30% seen once. The sequencing input was blood. These receptors were obtained from a girl between 5 and 17 years old with multiple sclerosis.

This clonotype was counted a single time. V is TRBV20-1 and J is TRBJ2-7; the match to TRBD2 covers 10 bases. Germline V gene sequence: CDR1 DFQATT, CDR2 SNEGSKA (reference sequence). The CDR3 is made up of 16 amino acids. Trimming removed 3 bases from V and 3 bases from J; junction bases left unmatched: 11. For the CDR3, the DNA is TGCAGTGCTAGTCAGATGGCTAGCGGGGGAAGCTACGAGCAGTACTTC. It yields the protein CSASQMASGGSYEQYF.

This chain uses TRBV5-1 with TRBJ2-5; D remains unclear. The J call may be faulty, since TRBJ2-7 better matches the DNA end. This CDR3 has 13 residues. Germline assignment: CDR1 SGHRS and CDR2 YFSETQ. The CDR3 DNA reads as TGCGCCAGCAGCTTGGATGGCCCCGGCGAGCAGTACTTC. Protein: CASSLDGPGEQYF.

V and J are TRBV28 and TRBJ2-3; unclear D gene. The CDR3 has 15 residues. The germline CDR1 and CDR2 sequences are MDHEN and SYDVKM. The germline V and J ends were trimmed by 3 bases and 2 bases, with 12 bases remaining between them. CDR3 nucleotides: TGTGCCAGCAGTTTCGGTGTCGTTTCCACAGATACGCAGTATTTT. Its translation is CASSFGVVSTDTQYF.

The chain joins TRBV20-1 to TRBJ1-1; possibly TRBD1 for D (5 bases). The CDR3 is 16 residues long. Trimming stripped 0 bases from V and 4 bases from J, with 18 bases between. Germline CDR1 and CDR2: DFQATT and SNEGSKA (reference sequence). CDR3 nucleotides: TGCAGTGCTAGAGATCCCCCAGGGATTAGAGCCACTGAAGCTTTCTTT. It yields the protein CSARDPPGIRATEAFF.

The V call is TRBV7-2, the J call TRBJ2-5; D unresolved. The CDR3 runs to 14 residues. Germline V gives CDR1 SGHTA, CDR2 FQGNSA. The V gene lost 3 bases and the J gene lost 11 bases, with 19 bases spanning the gap. Here the CDR3 reads CASSLNSNYNEQYF. CDR3 in DNA: TGTGCCAGCAGCTTGAACTCGAACTACAATGAGCAGTACTTC.

The chain recombines TRBV10-3 with TRBJ2-3, with TRBD2 matching 10 bases. J gave up 3 bases and V 6 bases, and 6 bases lay outside the gene matches. Germline V gene data show CDR1 as ENHRY and CDR2 as SYGVKD. This CDR3 region has 15 residues. CDR3 residues: CAIRSTSGETDTQYF. The CDR3 DNA follows: TGTGCCATCAGGTCAACTAGCGGGGAAACAGATACGCAGTATTTT.

The chain combines TRBV20-1 with TRBJ1-2; D uncertain. The CDR3 covers 16 residues. Germline V gene sequence: CDR1 DFQATT, CDR2 SNEGSKA (reference sequence). The V end was cut by 3 bases, the J end by 4 bases, with 21 bases between. CDR3 residues: CSASPGQAVTAYGYTF. In DNA form, the CDR3 reads TGCAGTGCTAGTCCTGGGCAAGCGGTGACGGCCTATGGCTACACCTTC.

V usage is TRBV24-1 and J usage is TRBJ2-3; TRBD2 aligns across 7 bases. The CDR3 loop spans 15 amino acids. After removal of 7 bases from V and 0 bases from J, the junction contained 6 bases not matched to a gene. Germline CDR1 and CDR2: KGHDR and SFDVKD. The CDR3 spells CATRGRGVSTDTQYF. Written as DNA, the CDR3 is TGTGCCACCAGGGGCCGGGGGGTTAGCACAGATACGCAGTATTTT.

The rearrangement uses TRBV7-6 and TRBJ2-7; D is tentatively TRBD1 or TRBD2 (6 bases each). The J call could be wrong; TRBJ2-5 is a better fit for the DNA end. CDR3 length equals 14 residues. The V gene's germline CDR1 is SGHVS and CDR2 FNYEAQ. As DNA, the CDR3 is TGTGCCAGCAGTTCGGGACTCGGGGGCGAGACCCAGTACTTC. Translation: CASSSGLGGETQYF.